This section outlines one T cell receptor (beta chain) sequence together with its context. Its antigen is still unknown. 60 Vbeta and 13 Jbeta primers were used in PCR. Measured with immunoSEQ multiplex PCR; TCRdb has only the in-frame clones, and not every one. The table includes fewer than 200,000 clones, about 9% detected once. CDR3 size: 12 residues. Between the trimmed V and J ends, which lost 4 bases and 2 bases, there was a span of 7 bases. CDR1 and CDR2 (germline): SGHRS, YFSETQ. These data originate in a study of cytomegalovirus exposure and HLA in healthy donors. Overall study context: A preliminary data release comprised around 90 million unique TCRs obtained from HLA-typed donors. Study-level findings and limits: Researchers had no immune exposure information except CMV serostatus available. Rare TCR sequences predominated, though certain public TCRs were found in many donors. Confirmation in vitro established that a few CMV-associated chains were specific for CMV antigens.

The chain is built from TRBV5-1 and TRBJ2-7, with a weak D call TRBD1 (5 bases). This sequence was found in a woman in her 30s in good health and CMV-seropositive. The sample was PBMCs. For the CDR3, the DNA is TGCGCCAGCAGCGGCAGGGCCTACGAGCAGTACTTC. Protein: CASSGRAYEQYF. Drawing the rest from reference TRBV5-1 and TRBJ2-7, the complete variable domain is KAGVTQTPRYLIKTRGQQVTLSCSPISGHRSVSWYQQTPGQGLQFLFEYFSETQRNKGNFPGRFSGRQFSNSRSEMNVSTLELGDSALYLCASSGRAYEQYFGPGTRLTVT.